Shown below are 15 T cell receptor beta chains from a single sample sequenced in a study of identifying expanded T cells in peripheral blood. Measured with immunoSEQ multiplex PCR; TCRdb has only the in-frame clones, and not every one. The sample has around 130,000 clones; around 88% are singletons. Sequencing used blood. These receptors originate from a person between 18 and 69 years old in good health.

The V and J genes are TRBV19 and TRBJ1-2, with TRBD1 matching 9 bases. V was clipped by 6 bases and J by 0 bases; unmatched bases: 5. This CDR3 is built from 15 residues. CDR1 is LNHDA and CDR2 is SQIVND in the germline V gene (reference sequence). Here the CDR3 reads CASRPDRGANYGYTF. Here the CDR3 DNA reads TGTGCCAGTAGACCGGACAGGGGAGCTAACTATGGCTACACCTTC.

Points on this clone: The identical CDR3 is also encoded by other nucleotide sequences in the sample. The chain couples TRBV4-3 to TRBJ1-2, with TRBD1 as a possible D gene (5 bases). Germline CDR1 reads LGHNA; CDR2 reads YSLEER. The ends were cut back, 0 bases at V and 3 bases at J, with 14 bases in the middle. This CDR3 region has 16 residues. DNA for the CDR3: TGCGCCAGCAGCCAAGATCGCCGGCAGGGCGACTATGGCTACACCTTC. The encoded protein is CASSQDRRQGDYGYTF.

The genes are TRBV30 and TRBJ1-1; no clear D gene. The CDR3 runs to 13 residues. Trimming removed 0 bases at V and 1 base at J, with 6 bases between. Germline V CDR1 and CDR2: GTSNPN, SVGIG (reference sequence). The chain's CDR3 is CAWSVGENTEAFF. The CDR3, as DNA: TGTGCCTGGAGTGTAGGTGAGAACACTGAAGCTTTCTTT.

The rearrangement links TRBV7-8 to TRBJ2-1, with D tentatively TRBD2 (6 bases). V lost 5 bases and J lost 6, with 14 bases in between. Germline lookup yields CDR1 SGHVS and CDR2 FQNEAQ. This CDR3 is 14 amino acids long. CDR3 in DNA: TGTGCCAGCAGCAACCCGGGACTTCCCAATGAGCAGTTCTTC. This sequence encodes CASSNPGLPNEQFF. The full variable domain, its missing parts supplied by reference TRBV7-8 and TRBJ2-1, is GAGVSQSPRYKVAKRGQDVALRCDPISGHVSLFWYQQALGQGPEFLTYFQNEAQLDKSGLPSDRFFAERPEGSVSTLKIQRTQQEDSAVYLCASSNPGLPNEQFFGPGTRLTVL.

The gene calls are TRBV2 and TRBJ2-5; unclear D gene. Judging by the DNA end, TRBJ2-7 fits better; the J call may be wrong. This CDR3 spans 13 amino acids. Germline values: CDR1 SNHLY, CDR2 FYNNEI. CDR3 in DNA: TGTGCCAGCAGTGTACTGGCGGCCTACGAGCAGTACTTC. The encoded protein is CASSVLAAYEQYF.

This chain links TRBV5-1 with TRBJ2-7, with 8 bases that match TRBD1. Per the germline V gene, CDR1 is SGHRS and CDR2 is YFSETQ. The CDR3 is 13 amino acids. V shed 0 bases, J shed 6 bases, and the junction held 2 bases outside the gene matches. CDR3 bases: TGCGCCAGCAGCTTGGGACAGGGGCTCGAGCAGTACTTC. It codes for CASSLGQGLEQYF.

Comments on this clone: Other DNA variants within this sample encode the same CDR3. The V call is TRBV19, the J call TRBJ2-1; 8 nucleotides line up with TRBD2. Looked up from germline, CDR1 is LNHDA and CDR2 is SQIVND (reference sequence). Trimming cost V 6 bases and J 2 bases; bases outside gene matches: 0. CDR3 size: 13 residues. The CDR3 sequence is CASSGGAYNEQFF. CDR3 in DNA: TGTGCCAGTAGCGGGGGGGCCTACAATGAGCAGTTCTTC.

The V and J genes are TRBV28 and TRBJ2-3, with TRBD1 as a possible D gene (7 bases). The V gene lost 4 bases and the J gene lost 7 bases, with 21 bases spanning the gap. There are 16 residues in the CDR3. CDR1 is MDHEN, CDR2 SYDVKM, per germline. The CDR3 DNA sequence: TGTGCCAGCAGTTCCCCTAGCAGGGGGGTGGGAAATACGCAGTATTTT. Its protein product is CASSSPSRGVGNTQYF.

The J gene is TRBJ2-5, the V gene TRBV29-1; no firm D call. There are 15 residues in the CDR3. Trimming cost V 4 bases and J 2 bases, with 17 bases left between them. Germline assignment: CDR1 SQVTM and CDR2 ANQGSEA. This CDR3 is CSVGVSGMRQETQYF. Here the CDR3 DNA reads TGCAGCGTTGGGGTGTCGGGTATGAGGCAAGAGACCCAGTACTTC.

The rearrangement joins TRBV7-9 to TRBJ2-7, with 11 bases fitting TRBD1. This CDR3 is built from 12 residues. Germline V gene sequence: CDR1 SEHNR, CDR2 FQNEAQ (reference sequence). Germline trimming cut 10 bases from V and 7 bases from J; bases unmatched to any gene: 6. CDR3 sequence (DNA): TGTGCCATCGAGGACAGGGGGCTAGAGCAGTACTTC. Amino acids: CAIEDRGLEQYF.

This clone was detected once. The rearrangement joins TRBV7-8 to TRBJ2-1; 11 nucleotides match TRBD2. After removal of 1 base from V and 15 bases from J, the junction contained 8 bases not matched to a gene. Per the germline V gene, CDR1 is SGHVS and CDR2 is FQNEAQ. This CDR3 is 14 amino acids long. In DNA, the CDR3 is TGTGCCAGCAGCTTAGGTTTTAGCGGGAGGGGGTGGTTCTTC. Translated: CASSLGFSGRGWFF.

This chain connects TRBV6-5 to TRBJ2-1; 8 bases are shared with TRBD1. V trimming: 4 bases; J trimming: 0 bases; junction bases outside the gene matches: 5. This CDR3 is 16 amino acids long. Germline loops: CDR1 MNHEY, CDR2 SVGAGI. Here the CDR3 reads CASSSGQGSSYNEQFF. The CDR3 bases are TGTGCCAGCAGTTCCGGACAGGGCAGCTCCTACAATGAGCAGTTCTTC.

The V gene is TRBV28, the J gene TRBJ1-2; D is uncertain. Trimming cost V 4 bases and J 11 bases, with 17 bases left between them. The germline CDR1 and CDR2 sequences are MDHEN and SYDVKM. The CDR3 runs to 13 residues. The CDR3 is CASSSRHRRGYTF. The CDR3 coding sequence is TGTGCCAGCAGTTCCAGACACCGCCGGGGATACACCTTC.

This clone was seen a few times. Here the CDR3 DNA reads TGTGCCAGCAGCTCAACGACGGGGGTCCCCGGGTACGAGCAGTACTTC. As protein: CASSSTTGVPGYEQYF. The V call is TRBV11-2, the J call TRBJ2-7; tentative D call: TRBD2 (6 bases). Between the trimmed V and J ends, which lost 4 bases and 4 bases, there was a span of 20 bases. The CDR3 runs 16 residues. From germline, CDR1 is SGHAT and CDR2 FQNNGV.

CDR3 nucleotides: TGCGCCAGCAACTCCAACCTTCAGGGGTGCTTCCAGCCCCAGCATTTT. Residues: CASNSNLQGCFQPQHF. V is TRBV10-1 and J is TRBJ1-5; perhaps TRBD1 as D (6 bases). V was trimmed by 7 bases and J by 7 bases, leaving 23 bases between them. The CDR3 length is 16 residues. From germline, CDR1 is WNHNN and CDR2 SYGVQD (reference sequence).